These T cell receptor beta chains were read from a single sample in a study of PD-1 blockade in mismatch repair-deficient tumors. Method: immunoSEQ multiplex PCR; TCRdb's copy keeps in-frame clones and lacks some. Of under 20,000 clones in the sample, about 80% were seen once. The specimen was PBMCs, collected 4 weeks after starting pembrolizumab. The receptor set was obtained from an adult with mismatch repair-deficient cancer. CDR3s include the opening cysteine and the closing phenylalanine or tryptophan. Fields, in order: clone size, V gene, J gene, D gene, CDR3 DNA, CDR3 protein. The D gene is left open where the match is weak. Clone size is not always given. Where it is, it says once, few, many or a class for expanded clones.

once	TRBV21-1	TRBJ2-2	-	TGTGCCAGCAGCAAAGGTGCCAGGGATCACACCGGGGAGCTGTTTTTT	CASSKGARDHTGELFF
-	TRBV21-1	TRBJ1-5	-	TGTGCCAGCAGCCCATACCGGGACAGCGGCAATCAGCCCCAGCATTTT	CASSPYRDSGNQPQHF
-	TRBV6-6	TRBJ1-5	-	TGTGCCAGCAGTTACTCGCGCCCGGTACTAAATCAGCCCCAGCATTTT	CASSYSRPVLNQPQHF
-	TRBV25-1	TRBJ1-5	-	TGTGCCAGCAGTGAATTAAATCAGCCCCAGCATTTT	CASSELNQPQHF
-	TRBV6-6	TRBJ1-1	-	TGTGCCAGCAGTTACAGTCGGGGAAAAACTGAAGCTTTCTTT	CASSYSRGKTEAFF
-	TRBV18	TRBJ2-1	-	TGTGCCAGCTCACAACCACTAGCATCTTCATACAATGAGCAGTTCTTC	CASSQPLASSYNEQFF
-	TRBV11-3	TRBJ2-3	TRBD2	TGTGCCAGCAGCTTCTGGGACTCTAGCGGGTCGCGGGATACGCAGTATTTT	CASSFWDSSGSRDTQYF
-	TRBV28	TRBJ2-7	-	TGTGCCAGCAGTTCCACCCGGGAGTTATCGGGCGGATTCTACGAGCAGTACTTC	CASSSTRELSGGFYEQYF
-	TRBV19	TRBJ1-6	-	TGTGCCAGTAAGGTCGCGGTTTTCAATTCACCCCTCCACTTT	CASKVAVFNSPLHF
-	TRBV4-1	TRBJ1-3	-	TGCGCCAGCAGCGAAGGAAGGGGGACGATTGGAAACACCATATATTTT	CASSEGRGTIGNTIYF
few	TRBV10-1	TRBJ1-2	TRBD1	TGCGCCAGCGTTCCGGGACAGATTTTCGGTGGCTACACCTTC	CASVPGQIFGGYTF
-	TRBV5-1	TRBJ2-7	TRBD2	TGCGCCAGCAGCTTGGGTTTGTCTAGCGGGATCAACGAGCAGTACTTC	CASSLGLSSGINEQYF
-	TRBV25-1	TRBJ2-5	TRBD1	TGTGCCAGCAGTCCCAGGACAGGGCGCCCAGAGACCCAGTACTTC	CASSPRTGRPETQYF
-	TRBV11-3	TRBJ2-7	TRBD1	TGTGCCAGCAGCTTAGATCGAGGGACAGGGTACTACGAGCAGTACTTC	CASSLDRGTGYYEQYF
large	TRBV6-5	TRBJ2-7	TRBD2	TGTGCCAGCAGTTTTAGCGGGAGATCCGAAGCCTACTTC	CASSFSGRSEAYF
once	TRBV14	TRBJ2-3	-	TGTGCCAGCAGCCAAGATGGGCAGCCTATTCTTTTCACAGATACGCAGTATTTT	CASSQDGQPILFTDTQYF
-	TRBV28	TRBJ1-1	TRBD1	TGTGCCAGCAGTTTATCCCGGACAGGGACGGGCACTGAAGCTTTCTTT	CASSLSRTGTGTEAFF
-	TRBV28	TRBJ1-1	-	TGTGCCAGCAGTCCCGTCGCCGGGAGCACTGAAGCTTTCTTT	CASSPVAGSTEAFF
-	TRBV28	TRBJ2-7	-	TGTGCCAGCAGTCCCTCGCCGGCGAGGCGGCTTAGCTCCTACGAGCAGTACTTC	CASSPSPARRLSSYEQYF
-	TRBV21-1	TRBJ2-3	-	TGTGCCACCGAATGGCCAGGCAGGGGGATCACAGATACGCAGTATTTT	CATEWPGRGITDTQYF
-	TRBV9	TRBJ1-1	-	TGTGCCAGCAGCGCAACCCCGGGACAAGGGGGACACTGGGCTGAAGCTTTCTTT	CASSATPGQGGHWAEAFF
-	TRBV11-2	TRBJ1-1	TRBD1	TGTGCCAGCAGCCCGGGGACAGGGGGAGGGGCTTTCTTT	CASSPGTGGGAFF
-	TRBV18	TRBJ2-7	-	TGTGCCAGCTCACCGTACCAGGCCCCCTACGAGCAGTACTTC	CASSPYQAPYEQYF
-	TRBV15	TRBJ1-6	-	TGTGCCACCAGCAGAGACAGGGTTTCACCCCTCCACTTT	CATSRDRVSPLHF
-	TRBV5-4	TRBJ2-1	-	TGTGCCAGCAGCCCGGGACTTTATCACAATGAGCAGTTCTTC	CASSPGLYHNEQFF
-	TRBV28	TRBJ2-3	TRBD1	TGTGCCAGCAGTTTCGGGACAGGCCTTTACACAGATACGCAGTATTTT	CASSFGTGLYTDTQYF
few	TRBV5-6	TRBJ1-5	TRBD1	TGTGCCAGCAGCTTGAGTGGGACAGGGTTGAATCAGCCCCAGCATTTT	CASSLSGTGLNQPQHF
-	TRBV11-3	TRBJ2-7	-	TGTGCCAGCAGCTTGGGCGTTAGTTCCTCCTACGAGCAGTACTTC	CASSLGVSSSYEQYF
-	TRBV5-1	TRBJ2-2	-	TGCGCCAGCAGCGCCGGACGCGGGGCCGGGGAGCTGTTTTTT	CASSAGRGAGELFF
-	TRBV7-9	TRBJ1-1	TRBD1	TGTGCCAGCAGCTTAGCGGGGACAGGGGTCACTGAAGCTTTCTTT	CASSLAGTGVTEAFF
-	TRBV27	TRBJ1-5	TRBD1	TGTGCCAGCAGTTTAGGGACAGGGCATGCTCAGCCCCAGCATTTT	CASSLGTGHAQPQHF
-	TRBV29-1	TRBJ2-1	-	TGCAGCGTTGATCCAGCGAGCTCCTACAATGAGCAGTTCTTC	CSVDPASSYNEQFF
-	TRBV2	TRBJ2-1	TRBD2	TGTGCCAGCGGTTCGGGACTAGCGGGCGAGCAGTTCTTC	CASGSGLAGEQFF
-	TRBV28	TRBJ1-5	-	TGTGCCAGCAACCTACGCAATCAGCCCCAGCATTTT	CASNLRNQPQHF
-	TRBV9	TRBJ2-3	-	TGTGCCAGCAGCGTAACGACAGCGATCACAGATACGCAGTATTTT	CASSVTTAITDTQYF
-	TRBV18	TRBJ1-4	-	TGTGCCAGCTCGTCAACATATAATGAAAAACTGTTTTTT	CASSSTYNEKLFF
-	TRBV6-1	TRBJ2-7	-	TGTGCCAGCAGTGTCGGAGCGCCCCCCTACGAGCAGTACTTC	CASSVGAPPYEQYF
-	TRBV7-3	TRBJ2-5	-	TGTGCCAGCAGCTTCGGGGAAGGGACCCAGTACTTC	CASSFGEGTQYF
-	TRBV10-3	TRBJ2-3	TRBD1	TGTGCCATCAGTGAAACGGGACAGGGGCAAGATACGCAGTATTTT	CAISETGQGQDTQYF
-	TRBV19	TRBJ2-3	TRBD1	TGTGCCAGTAGTATGCAGGGGGGCACAGATACGCAGTATTTT	CASSMQGGTDTQYF
once	TRBV6-5	TRBJ2-2	-	TGTGCCACCAGGACCACGGGGGCCGGGGAGCTGTTTTTT	CATRTTGAGELFF
-	TRBV6-5	TRBJ2-7	-	TGTGCCACGACTGGGTCCTACGAGCAGTACTTC	CATTGSYEQYF
-	TRBV5-1	TRBJ2-2	TRBD2	TGCGCCAGCAGCCCCGGACTAGCGGGAGGGCCGCGCACCGGGGAGCTGTTTTTT	CASSPGLAGGPRTGELFF
-	TRBV7-8	TRBJ1-1	-	TGTGCCAGCAGCCCTAGGGGCGGGAACACTGAAGCTTTCTTT	CASSPRGGNTEAFF
-	TRBV27	TRBJ2-7	-	TGTGCCAGCAGCTCAGGGAGGTTCTCCTACGAGCAGTACTTC	CASSSGRFSYEQYF
-	TRBV7-9	TRBJ2-7	TRBD1	TGTGCCAGCAGCCCTAAGACAGGGGGACCCTACGAGCAGTACTTC	CASSPKTGGPYEQYF
-	TRBV11-2	TRBJ2-3	TRBD2	TGTGCCAGCAGCTTAGGCACTAGCGGGAACACAGATACGCAGTATTTT	CASSLGTSGNTDTQYF
-	TRBV7-9	TRBJ2-7	-	TGTGCCAGCAGCGCGAGCGGGTACGAGCAGTACTTC	CASSASGYEQYF
-	TRBV7-6	TRBJ2-3	-	TGTGCCAGCAGCCCCTTATCGGGGAGCTTCGTAGATACGCAGTATTTT	CASSPLSGSFVDTQYF
-	TRBV18	TRBJ1-1	TRBD1	TGTGCCAGCTCACGGGTCGGACAGGGGAACACTGAAGCTTTCTTT	CASSRVGQGNTEAFF
once	TRBV5-1	TRBJ2-1	TRBD2	TGCGCCAGCAGCCCTTCTCTAGCGGATTACAATGAGCAGTTCTTC	CASSPSLADYNEQFF
-	TRBV5-6	TRBJ2-1	TRBD2	TGTGCCAGCAGCGCCCCTGGACTAGCGGTCATGAGGGAGCAGTTCTTC	CASSAPGLAVMREQFF
-	TRBV11-2	TRBJ2-7	TRBD1	TGTGCCAGCAGCAAGGGACAGACATCCTACGAGCAGTACTTC	CASSKGQTSYEQYF
-	TRBV5-1	TRBJ2-1	TRBD2	TGCGCCAGCAGCCCCGTCATTACCCGGACTAGCTTCTACAATGAGCAGTTCTTC	CASSPVITRTSFYNEQFF
-	TRBV27	TRBJ2-1	TRBD2	TGTGCCAGCAGTTTAGGGCTAGCGGGGATCAATGAGCAGTTCTTC	CASSLGLAGINEQFF
once	TRBV9	TRBJ1-1	-	TGTGCCAGCAGCGTAGTAGGGGGTTCTAACACTGAAGCTTTCTTT	CASSVVGGSNTEAFF
-	TRBV7-3	TRBJ2-1	TRBD2	TGTGCCAGCAGCCCCGGACTAGCGGACAATGAGCAGTTCTTC	CASSPGLADNEQFF
-	TRBV27	TRBJ2-1	-	TGTGCCAGCAGTCCGGGGACTGGAAACTTACCCTACAATGAGCAGTTCTTC	CASSPGTGNLPYNEQFF
-	TRBV25-1	TRBJ2-2	TRBD1	TGTGCCAGCAGTGAATCGCTAGGGGGCGGAGAAAACACCGGGGAGCTGTTTTTT	CASSESLGGGENTGELFF
once	TRBV4-1	TRBJ1-3	-	TGCGCCAGCAGCCAAGATTTAGCCAACACCATATATTTT	CASSQDLANTIYF